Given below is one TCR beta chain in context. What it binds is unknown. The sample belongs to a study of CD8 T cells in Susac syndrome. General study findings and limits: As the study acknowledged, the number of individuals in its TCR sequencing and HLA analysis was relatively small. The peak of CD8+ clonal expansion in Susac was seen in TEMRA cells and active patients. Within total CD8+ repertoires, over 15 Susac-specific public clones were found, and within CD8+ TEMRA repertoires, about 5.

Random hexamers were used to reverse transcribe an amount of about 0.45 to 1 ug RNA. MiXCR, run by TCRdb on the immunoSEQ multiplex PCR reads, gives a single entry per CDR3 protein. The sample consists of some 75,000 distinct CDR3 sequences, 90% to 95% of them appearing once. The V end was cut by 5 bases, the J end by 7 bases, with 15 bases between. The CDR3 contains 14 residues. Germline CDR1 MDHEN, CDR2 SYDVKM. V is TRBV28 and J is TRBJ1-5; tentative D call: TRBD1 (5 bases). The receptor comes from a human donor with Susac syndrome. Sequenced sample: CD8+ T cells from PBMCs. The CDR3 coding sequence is TGTGCCAGCAGTCCGGGACTTCTAAACCAGCCCCAGCATTTT. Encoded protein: CASSPGLLNQPQHF.